Listed below are T cell receptor beta chains from one sample, sequenced in a study of T-cell reconstitution after alpha-beta-depleted transplantation in children. TCRdb ran MiXCR on the PCR reads and lists one entry per CDR3 protein. The sample has 350,000 to 400,000 distinct CDR3 sequences, roughly 14% seen once. The sample here was PBMCs, taken from the stem cell graft. The receptors shown here come from a human donor who donated a stem cell graft to a child with Fanconi anemia. CDR3s include the opening cysteine and the closing phenylalanine or tryptophan. A D gene is named only where the DNA matches it firmly. Only part of the rows carry a size: once, few, many, or a class if the clone is expanded.

abundance	d_gene	v_gene	j_gene	CDR3aa	CDR3nt
many	TRBD1	TRBV12-3/TRBV12-4	TRBJ1-5	CASSLTGGQPQHF	TGTGCCAGCAGCTTAACAGGGGGTCAGCCCCAGCATTTT
many	NA	TRBV7-6	TRBJ1-1	CASSLGQSTEAFF	TGTGCCAGCAGCTTAGGACAGTCCACTGAAGCTTTCTTT
many	TRBD1	TRBV6-2/TRBV6-3	TRBJ2-5	CASSYSLGTGFETQYF	TGTGCCAGCAGTTACTCGTTGGGGACAGGGTTCGAGACCCAGTACTTC
many	NA	TRBV15	TRBJ2-5	CATSRGGSQETQYF	TGTGCCACCAGCAGGGGGGGCAGCCAAGAGACCCAGTACTTC
many	TRBD1	TRBV5-6	TRBJ1-4	CASSPGQGAANEKLFF	TGTGCCAGCAGCCCCGGACAGGGGGCGGCTAATGAAAAACTGTTTTTT
many	NA	TRBV4-1	TRBJ2-3	CASSQVSSTDTQYF	TGCGCCAGCAGCCAAGTTTCTAGCACAGATACGCAGTATTTT
NA	NA	TRBV29-1	TRBJ1-1	CSVHVTGFSTEAFF	TGCAGCGTTCATGTAACAGGGTTCTCCACTGAAGCTTTCTTT
many	NA	TRBV7-3	TRBJ1-2	CASSLTQGNGYTF	TGTGCCAGCAGCTTAACACAGGGAAATGGCTACACCTTC
NA	TRBD1	TRBV19	TRBJ1-1	CASNVQAGTGGIF	TGTGCCAGTAACGTACAGGCGGGGACAGGGGGGATTTTT
few	NA	TRBV10-3	TRBJ1-1	CAISANPKGRNTEAFF	TGTGCCATCAGTGCGAACCCCAAGGGCCGGAACACTGAAGCTTTCTTT
NA	NA	TRBV12-3/TRBV12-4	TRBJ2-4	CASTLYPSDIQYF	TGTGCCAGCACCCTATATCCCAGTGACATTCAGTACTTC
many	NA	TRBV5-1	TRBJ2-1	CASTPGTYNNEQFF	TGCGCCTCGACCCCCGGGACGTATAACAATGAGCAGTTCTTC
few	NA	TRBV6-5	TRBJ2-2	CASSYSAGSSGELFF	TGTGCCAGCAGTTACTCGGCAGGGAGTTCCGGGGAGCTGTTTTTT
few	TRBD1	TRBV4-2	TRBJ1-3	CASSPTGGPSGNTIYF	TGTGCCAGCAGCCCGACAGGGGGGCCCTCTGGAAACACCATATATTTT
few	TRBD2	TRBV6-1	TRBJ2-2	CASSGLAGGGELFF	TGTGCCAGCAGCGGCCTAGCGGGGGGCGGGGAGCTGTTTTTT
NA	NA	TRBV24-1	TRBJ1-1	CATPEGPKNTEAFF	TGTGCCACCCCGGAGGGACCGAAGAACACTGAAGCTTTCTTT
NA	NA	TRBV14	TRBJ2-2	CASSEVYANTGELFF	TGTGCCAGCAGCGAGGTGTACGCGAACACCGGGGAGCTGTTTTTT
few	TRBD1	TRBV6-1	TRBJ1-3	CAGPGQVSGNTIYF	TGTGCCGGACCGGGACAGGTCTCTGGAAACACCATATATTTT
NA	NA	TRBV6-5	TRBJ2-5	CASRGGWATQYF	TGTGCCAGCAGAGGGGGTTGGGCGACCCAGTACTTC
NA	TRBD2	TRBV6-1	TRBJ2-2	CASSEATSGGTNTGELFF	TGTGCCAGCAGTGAAGCCACTAGCGGGGGGACGAACACCGGGGAGCTGTTTTTT
many	NA	TRBV20-1	TRBJ2-1	CSAKGGFPYNEQFF	TGCAGTGCCAAGGGGGGGTTTCCCTACAATGAGCAGTTCTTC
NA	TRBD1	TRBV9	TRBJ1-1	CASSTGQVPTLEYEAFF	TGTGCCAGCAGCACTGGACAGGTCCCTACCCTGGAGTATGAAGCTTTCTTT
NA	NA	TRBV6-1	TRBJ1-1	CASSEVQNTEAFF	TGTGCCAGCAGTGAAGTCCAGAACACTGAAGCTTTCTTT
few	TRBD1	TRBV13	TRBJ1-6	CASSLYPGTGYSPLHF	TGTGCCAGCAGCTTATATCCCGGGACAGGGTACTCACCCCTCCACTTT
NA	TRBD1	TRBV6-2/TRBV6-3	TRBJ2-2	CASSYSIWGQRLTGELFF	TGTGCCAGCAGTTACTCGATTTGGGGACAGAGGCTTACCGGGGAGCTGTTTTTT
many	NA	TRBV6-1	TRBJ1-5	CASRSGVGNQPQHF	TGTGCCAGCAGATCAGGGGTTGGCAATCAGCCCCAGCATTTT
NA	TRBD1	TRBV6-5	TRBJ1-4	CASSYSGQGEKLFF	TGTGCCAGCAGTTACTCGGGACAGGGAGAAAAACTGTTTTTT
NA	NA	TRBV11-2	TRBJ1-2	CASSPRRNYGYTF	TGTGCCAGCAGCCCCCGGCGGAACTATGGCTACACCTTC
many	TRBD1	TRBV20-1	TRBJ2-3	CSAGNRGNTDTQYF	TGCAGTGCTGGCAACAGGGGTAACACAGATACGCAGTATTTT
few	TRBD1	TRBV2	TRBJ1-5	CASKDRGPSSNQPQHF	TGTGCCAGCAAAGACAGGGGCCCCTCGAGCAATCAGCCCCAGCATTTT
NA	NA	TRBV12-3/TRBV12-4	TRBJ2-2	CASSFWDTGELFF	TGTGCCAGCAGTTTTTGGGATACCGGGGAGCTGTTTTTT
NA	TRBD2	TRBV12-3/TRBV12-4	TRBJ2-1	CASSWGLAGGYNEQFF	TGTGCCAGCAGTTGGGGACTAGCGGGGGGCTACAATGAGCAGTTCTTC
NA	NA	TRBV5-1	TRBJ2-3	CASSQMVEREQYF	TGCGCCAGCAGCCAGATGGTTGAGAGGGAGCAGTATTTT
NA	NA	TRBV4-3	TRBJ1-5	CASSPSVAAEPYSNQPQHF	TGCGCCAGCAGCCCAAGTGTCGCAGCTGAACCCTATAGCAATCAGCCCCAGCATTTT
NA	NA	TRBV5-1	TRBJ1-1	CASRMGQANTEAFF	TGCGCCAGCCGCATGGGGCAAGCGAACACTGAAGCTTTCTTT
NA	NA	TRBV6-1	TRBJ2-5	CASSQKRGETQYF	TGTGCCAGCAGTCAAAAAAGGGGAGAGACCCAGTACTTC
few	TRBD1	TRBV27	TRBJ2-1	CASSFSQGERHNEQFF	TGTGCCAGCAGTTTTTCCCAGGGGGAGAGGCACAATGAGCAGTTCTTC
few	NA	TRBV3-1	TRBJ2-5	CASSGWGQETQYF	TGTGCCAGCAGCGGCTGGGGGCAAGAGACCCAGTACTTC
few	NA	TRBV30	TRBJ2-2	CAWTGGNTGELFF	TGTGCCTGGACAGGCGGGAACACCGGGGAGCTGTTTTTT
NA	TRBD1	TRBV12-3/TRBV12-4	TRBJ1-2	CASSLSQGASYGYTF	TGTGCCAGCAGTTTAAGTCAGGGGGCGAGTTATGGCTACACCTTC
few	NA	TRBV12-3/TRBV12-4	TRBJ1-2	CASSLSRRNYGYTF	TGTGCCAGCAGTTTATCTCGCAGGAACTATGGCTACACCTTC
many	NA	TRBV11-2	TRBJ2-5	CASSPTHTGSQETQYF	TGTGCCAGCAGCCCTACTCACACAGGGAGTCAAGAGACCCAGTACTTC
few	NA	TRBV28	TRBJ2-5	CASRHGANPQETQYF	TGTGCCAGCAGACATGGCGCAAACCCCCAAGAGACCCAGTACTTC
NA	TRBD1	TRBV12-3/TRBV12-4	TRBJ1-2	CASSARGLRGEGYTF	TGTGCCAGCAGCGCTAGGGGGCTGCGGGGAGAAGGCTACACCTTC
few	NA	TRBV12-3/TRBV12-4	TRBJ2-3	CASRPDSTDTQYF	TGTGCCAGCAGACCGGACAGCACAGATACGCAGTATTTT
NA	TRBD1	TRBV30	TRBJ2-6	CAWSARRTGPVLTF	TGTGCCTGGAGCGCCCGCCGGACAGGGCCCGTCCTGACTTTC